The sequence of this TCR beta chain was determined in a study of technical replicates of blood from a handful of donors (dated by TCRdb to 2017 to 2019). Library generation was performed with the immunoSEQ multiplex PCR assay. TCRdb took this table from immuneACCESS and kept in-frame rearrangements with V and J called. Such tables lack part of the clones; where checked against another copy, unresolved V genes explain under half of the gap, and the rest is unexplained. The sample contains some 74,000 clones, about 95% of them found a single time. The biggest ten clones account for about 0.25% of the sample. About this clone: Its antigen remains unidentified. No much larger clone is present one base from it, and per-base qualities are unavailable.

Its CDR3 holds 16 amino acids, cysteine through phenylalanine. CDR3 DNA is the only sequence kept; it has 48 bases, read in frame from the first base. The germline V gene (reference sequence) sets CDR1 to SEHNR and CDR2 to FQNEAQ. Relative to germline, V is missing 2 bases and J is missing 8 bases, with 7 bases of the junction outside any gene match. The chain joins TRBV7-9 to TRBJ2-1, with 12 bases matching TRBD2. The source of this sequence is a human donor in good health. The sample was T cells isolated from PBMCs. The CDR3: CASSLSRTSGVDEQFF. The DNA sequence follows: TGTGCCAGCAGCTTATCGAGGACTAGCGGGGTCGATGAGCAGTTCTTC. Outside the CDR3, residues come from the reference TRBV7-9 and TRBJ2-1 proteins, so the full variable domain is: DTGVSQNPRHKITKRGQNVTFRCDPISEHNRLYWYRQTLGQGPEFLTYFQNEAQLEKSRLLSDRFSAERPKGSFSTLEIQRTEQGDSAMYLCASSLSRTSGVDEQFFGPGTRLTVL.